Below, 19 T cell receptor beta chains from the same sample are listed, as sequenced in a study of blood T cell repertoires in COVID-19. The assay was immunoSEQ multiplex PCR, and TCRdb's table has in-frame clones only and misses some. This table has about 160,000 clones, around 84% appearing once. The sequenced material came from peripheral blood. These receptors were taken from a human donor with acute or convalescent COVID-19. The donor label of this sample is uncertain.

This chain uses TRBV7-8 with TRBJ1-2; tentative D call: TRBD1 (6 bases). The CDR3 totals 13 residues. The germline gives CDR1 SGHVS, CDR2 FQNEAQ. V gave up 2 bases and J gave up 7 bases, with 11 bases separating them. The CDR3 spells CASSLSGGAGYTF. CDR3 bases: TGTGCCAGCAGCTTATCGGGGGGCGCTGGCTACACCTTC.

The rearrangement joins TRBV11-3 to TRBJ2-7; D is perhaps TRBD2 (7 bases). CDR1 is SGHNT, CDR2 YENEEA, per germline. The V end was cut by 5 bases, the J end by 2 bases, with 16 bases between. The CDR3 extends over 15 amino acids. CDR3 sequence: CASSLWGGATYEQYF. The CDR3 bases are TGTGCCAGCAGCCTATGGGGGGGCGCAACCTACGAGCAGTACTTC.

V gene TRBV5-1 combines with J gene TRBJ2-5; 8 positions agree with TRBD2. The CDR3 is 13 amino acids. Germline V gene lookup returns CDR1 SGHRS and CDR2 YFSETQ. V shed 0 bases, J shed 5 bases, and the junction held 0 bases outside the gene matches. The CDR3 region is CASSLGLAETQYF. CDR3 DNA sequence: TGCGCCAGCAGCTTGGGACTAGCGGAGACCCAGTACTTC.

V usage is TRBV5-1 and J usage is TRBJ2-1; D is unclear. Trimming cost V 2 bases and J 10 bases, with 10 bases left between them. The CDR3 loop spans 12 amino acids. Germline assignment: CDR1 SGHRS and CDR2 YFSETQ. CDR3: CASSLEVDEQFF. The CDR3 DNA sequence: TGCGCCAGCAGCTTAGAGGTAGACGAGCAGTTCTTC.

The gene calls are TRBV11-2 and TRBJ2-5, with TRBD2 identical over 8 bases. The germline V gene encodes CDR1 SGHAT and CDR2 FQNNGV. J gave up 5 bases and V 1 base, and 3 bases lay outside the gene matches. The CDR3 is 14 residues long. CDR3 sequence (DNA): TGTGCCAGCAGCTTAGGCGGGGGGTGGGAGACCCAGTACTTC. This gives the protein CASSLGGGWETQYF.

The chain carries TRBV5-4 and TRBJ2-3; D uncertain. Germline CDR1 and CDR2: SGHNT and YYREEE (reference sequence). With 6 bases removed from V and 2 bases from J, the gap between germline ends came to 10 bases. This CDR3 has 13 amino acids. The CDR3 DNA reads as TGTGCCAGCACAGACACGACCACAGATACGCAGTATTTT. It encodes CASTDTTTDTQYF.

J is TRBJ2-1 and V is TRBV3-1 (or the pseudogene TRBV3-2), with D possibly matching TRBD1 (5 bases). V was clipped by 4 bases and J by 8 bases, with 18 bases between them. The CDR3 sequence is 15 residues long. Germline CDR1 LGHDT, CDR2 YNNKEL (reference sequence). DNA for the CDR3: TGTGCCAGCAGCCTCTACGTCCAGGGTAGGCATGAGCAGTTCTTC. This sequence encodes CASSLYVQGRHEQFF.

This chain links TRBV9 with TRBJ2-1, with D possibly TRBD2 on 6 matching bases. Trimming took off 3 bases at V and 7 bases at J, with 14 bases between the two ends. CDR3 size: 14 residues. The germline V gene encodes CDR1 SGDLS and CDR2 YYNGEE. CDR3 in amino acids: CASSAAGHRNEQFF. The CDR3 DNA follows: TGTGCCAGCAGCGCGGCGGGGCACAGGAATGAGCAGTTCTTC.

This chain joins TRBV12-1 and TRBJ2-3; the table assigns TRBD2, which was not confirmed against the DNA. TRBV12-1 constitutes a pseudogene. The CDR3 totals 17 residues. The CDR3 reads CASSPPVSGGAKDTQYF. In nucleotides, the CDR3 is TGTGCCAGCAGCCCCCCGGTGAGCGGGGGGGCCAAAGATACGCAGTATTTT.

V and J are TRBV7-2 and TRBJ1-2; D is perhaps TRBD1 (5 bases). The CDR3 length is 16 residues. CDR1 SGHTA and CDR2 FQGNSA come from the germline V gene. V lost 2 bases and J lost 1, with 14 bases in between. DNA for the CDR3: TGTGCCAGCAGCTTAAGCCCGGGACTGCTTAACTATGGCTACACCTTC. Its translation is CASSLSPGLLNYGYTF.

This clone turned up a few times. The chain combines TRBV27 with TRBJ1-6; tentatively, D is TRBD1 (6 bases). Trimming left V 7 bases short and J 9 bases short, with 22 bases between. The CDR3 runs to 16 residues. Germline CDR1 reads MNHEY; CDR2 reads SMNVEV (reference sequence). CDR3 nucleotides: TGTGCCAGCACCACCCTGGGAGGGGGAAATGGTTCACCCCTCCACTTT. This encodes CASTTLGGGNGSPLHF.

CDR3 sequence reads: CASSQGDTQYF. The CDR3 nucleotides are TGTGCCAGCAGCCAGGGGGATACGCAGTATTTT. The J gene is TRBJ2-3, the V gene TRBV7-2, with D possibly matching TRBD1 (6 bases). V was trimmed by 5 bases and J by 6 bases, leaving 6 bases between them. The CDR3 loop spans 11 amino acids. The germline V gene has CDR1 SGHTA and CDR2 FQGNSA.

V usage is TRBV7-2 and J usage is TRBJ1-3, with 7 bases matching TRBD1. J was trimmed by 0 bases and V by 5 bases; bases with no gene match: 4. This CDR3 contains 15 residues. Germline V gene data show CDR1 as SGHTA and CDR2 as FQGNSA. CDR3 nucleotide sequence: TGTGCCAGCAGCACAGGGGCCCCCTCTGGAAACACCATATATTTT. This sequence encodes CASSTGAPSGNTIYF.

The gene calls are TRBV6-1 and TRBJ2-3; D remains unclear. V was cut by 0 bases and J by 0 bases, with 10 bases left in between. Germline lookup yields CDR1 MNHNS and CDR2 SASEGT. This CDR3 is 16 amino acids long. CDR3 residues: CASSEAPEASTDTQYF. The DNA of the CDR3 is TGTGCCAGCAGTGAAGCGCCCGAGGCTAGCACAGATACGCAGTATTTT.

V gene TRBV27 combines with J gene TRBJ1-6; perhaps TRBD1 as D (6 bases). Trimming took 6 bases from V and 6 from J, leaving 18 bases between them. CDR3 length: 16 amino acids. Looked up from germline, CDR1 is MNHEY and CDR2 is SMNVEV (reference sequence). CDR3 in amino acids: CASRLAGTRSNSPLHF. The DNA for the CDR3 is TGTGCCAGCAGGCTTGCCGGGACACGGAGTAATTCACCCCTCCACTTT.

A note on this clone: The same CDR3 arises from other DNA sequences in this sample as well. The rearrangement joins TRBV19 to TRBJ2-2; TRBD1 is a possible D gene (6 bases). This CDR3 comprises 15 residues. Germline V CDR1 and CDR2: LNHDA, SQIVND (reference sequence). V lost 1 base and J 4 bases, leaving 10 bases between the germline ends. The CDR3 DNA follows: TGTGCCAGTAGTATAGGAGGGACACCCACCGGGGAGCTGTTTTTT. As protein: CASSIGGTPTGELFF.

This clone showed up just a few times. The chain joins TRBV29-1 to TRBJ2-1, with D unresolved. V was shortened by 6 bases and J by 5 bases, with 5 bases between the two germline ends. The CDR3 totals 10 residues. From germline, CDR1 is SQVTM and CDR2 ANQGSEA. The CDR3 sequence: CSVGNNEQFF. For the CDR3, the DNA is TGCAGCGTCGGTAACAATGAGCAGTTCTTC.

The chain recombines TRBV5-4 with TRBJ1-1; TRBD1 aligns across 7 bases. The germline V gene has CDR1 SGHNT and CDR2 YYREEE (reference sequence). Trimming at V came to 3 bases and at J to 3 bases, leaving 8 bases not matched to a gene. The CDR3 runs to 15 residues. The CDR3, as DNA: TGTGCCAGCAGCTCCGACAGGGTTGGCTACACTGAAGCTTTCTTT. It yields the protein CASSSDRVGYTEAFF.

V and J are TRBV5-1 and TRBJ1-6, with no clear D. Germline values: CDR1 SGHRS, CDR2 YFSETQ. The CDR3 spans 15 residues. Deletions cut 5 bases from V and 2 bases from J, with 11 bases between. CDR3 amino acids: CASRVQMTYNSPLHF. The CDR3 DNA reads TGCGCCAGCAGGGTCCAGATGACCTATAATTCACCCCTCCACTTT. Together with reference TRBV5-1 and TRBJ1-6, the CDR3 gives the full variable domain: KAGVTQTPRYLIKTRGQQVTLSCSPISGHRSVSWYQQTPGQGLQFLFEYFSETQRNKGNFPGRFSGRQFSNSRSEMNVSTLELGDSALYLCASRVQMTYNSPLHFGNGTRLTVT.